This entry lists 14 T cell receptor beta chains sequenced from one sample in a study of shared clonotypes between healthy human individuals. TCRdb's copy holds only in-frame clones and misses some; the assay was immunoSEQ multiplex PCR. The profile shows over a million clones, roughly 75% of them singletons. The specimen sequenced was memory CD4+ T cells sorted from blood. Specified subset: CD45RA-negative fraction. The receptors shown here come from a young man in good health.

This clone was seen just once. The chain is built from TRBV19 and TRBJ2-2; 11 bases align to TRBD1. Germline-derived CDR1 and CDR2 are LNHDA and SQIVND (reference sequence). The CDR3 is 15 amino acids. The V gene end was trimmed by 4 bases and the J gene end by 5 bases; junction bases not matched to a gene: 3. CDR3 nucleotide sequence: TGTGCCAGTAGTACCCGGGACAGGGGGACCGGGGAGCTGTTTTTT. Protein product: CASSTRDRGTGELFF.

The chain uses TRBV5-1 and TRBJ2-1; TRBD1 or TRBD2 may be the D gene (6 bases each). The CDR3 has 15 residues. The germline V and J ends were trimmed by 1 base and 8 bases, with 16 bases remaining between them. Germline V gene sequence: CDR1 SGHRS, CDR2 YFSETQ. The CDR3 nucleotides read TGCGCCAGCAGCTTGACAGGGACTTCTTTTGATGAGCAGTTCTTC. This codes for CASSLTGTSFDEQFF.

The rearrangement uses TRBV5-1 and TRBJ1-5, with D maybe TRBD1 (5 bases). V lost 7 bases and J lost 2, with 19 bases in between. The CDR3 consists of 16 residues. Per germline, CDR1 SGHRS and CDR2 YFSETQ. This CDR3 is CASPRIRGEGNQPQHF. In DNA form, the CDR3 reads TGCGCCAGCCCTCGGATCCGGGGGGAGGGCAATCAGCCCCAGCATTTT. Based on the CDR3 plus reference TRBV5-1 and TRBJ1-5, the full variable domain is KAGVTQTPRYLIKTRGQQVTLSCSPISGHRSVSWYQQTPGQGLQFLFEYFSETQRNKGNFPGRFSGRQFSNSRSEMNVSTLELGDSALYLCASPRIRGEGNQPQHFGDGTRLSIL.

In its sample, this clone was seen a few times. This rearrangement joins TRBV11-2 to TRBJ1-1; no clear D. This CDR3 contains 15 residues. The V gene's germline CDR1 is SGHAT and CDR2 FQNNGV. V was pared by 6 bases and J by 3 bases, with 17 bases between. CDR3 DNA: TGTGCCAGCAGTCTAGTCTGGAATAGGGACACTGAAGCTTTCTTT. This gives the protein CASSLVWNRDTEAFF.

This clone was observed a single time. The CDR3 here is CASSKDKAAGEGQPQHF. CDR3 coding DNA: TGTGCCAGCAGCAAAGATAAAGCCGCAGGGGAGGGCCAGCCCCAGCATTTT. The chain employs TRBV21-1 and TRBJ1-5. TRBV21-1 is marked as a pseudogene. The CDR3 runs to 17 residues.

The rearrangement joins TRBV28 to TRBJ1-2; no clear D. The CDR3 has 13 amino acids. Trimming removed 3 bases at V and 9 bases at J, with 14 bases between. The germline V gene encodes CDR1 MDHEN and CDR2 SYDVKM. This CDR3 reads CASSLFVQGSYTF. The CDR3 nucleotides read TGTGCCAGCAGTTTGTTCGTTCAAGGGAGCTACACCTTC.

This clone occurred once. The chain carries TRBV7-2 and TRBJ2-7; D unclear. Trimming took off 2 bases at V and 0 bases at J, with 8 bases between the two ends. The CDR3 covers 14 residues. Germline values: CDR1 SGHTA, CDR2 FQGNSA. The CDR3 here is CASSLRQDSYEQYF. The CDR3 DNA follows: TGTGCCAGCAGCTTACGGCAGGACTCCTACGAGCAGTACTTC.

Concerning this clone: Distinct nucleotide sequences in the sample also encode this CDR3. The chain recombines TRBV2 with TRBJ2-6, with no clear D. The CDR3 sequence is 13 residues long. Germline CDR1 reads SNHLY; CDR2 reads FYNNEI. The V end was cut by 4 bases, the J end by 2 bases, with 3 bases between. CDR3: CASSAAGANVLTF. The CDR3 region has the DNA TGTGCCAGCAGTGCGGCTGGGGCCAACGTCCTGACTTTC.

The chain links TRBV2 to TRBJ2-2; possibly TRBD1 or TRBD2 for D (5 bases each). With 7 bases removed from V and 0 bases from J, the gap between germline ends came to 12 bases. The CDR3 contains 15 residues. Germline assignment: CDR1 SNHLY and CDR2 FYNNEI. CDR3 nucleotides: TGTGCCAGCACCGCGGGCAGGGCGAACACCGGGGAGCTGTTTTTT. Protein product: CASTAGRANTGELFF.

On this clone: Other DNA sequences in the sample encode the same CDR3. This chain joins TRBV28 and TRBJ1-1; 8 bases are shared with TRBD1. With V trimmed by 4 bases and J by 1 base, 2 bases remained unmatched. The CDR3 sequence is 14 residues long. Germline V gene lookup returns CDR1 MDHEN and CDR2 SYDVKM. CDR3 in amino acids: CASSSGTGNTEAFF. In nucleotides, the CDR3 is TGTGCCAGCAGTTCAGGGACAGGGAACACTGAAGCTTTCTTT.

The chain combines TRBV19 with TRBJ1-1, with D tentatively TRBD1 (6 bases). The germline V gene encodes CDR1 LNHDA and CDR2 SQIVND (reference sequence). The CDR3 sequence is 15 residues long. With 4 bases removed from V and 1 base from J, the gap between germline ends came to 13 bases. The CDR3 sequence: CASSTTGPANTEAFF. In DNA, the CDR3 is TGTGCCAGTAGTACGACAGGCCCCGCGAACACTGAAGCTTTCTTT. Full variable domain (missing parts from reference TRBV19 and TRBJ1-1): DGGITQSPKYLFRKEGQNVTLSCEQNLNHDAMYWYRQDPGQGLRLIYYSQIVNDFQKGDIAEGYSVSREKKESFPLTVTSAQKNPTAFYLCASSTTGPANTEAFFGQGTRLTVV.

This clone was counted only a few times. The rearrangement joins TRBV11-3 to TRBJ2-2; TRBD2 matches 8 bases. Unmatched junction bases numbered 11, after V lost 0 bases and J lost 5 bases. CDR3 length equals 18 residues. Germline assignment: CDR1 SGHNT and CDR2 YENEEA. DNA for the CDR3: TGTGCCAGCAGCTTAGAGTTTCTGGGGTCTAGCGGGACCGGGGAGCTGTTTTTT. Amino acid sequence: CASSLEFLGSSGTGELFF.

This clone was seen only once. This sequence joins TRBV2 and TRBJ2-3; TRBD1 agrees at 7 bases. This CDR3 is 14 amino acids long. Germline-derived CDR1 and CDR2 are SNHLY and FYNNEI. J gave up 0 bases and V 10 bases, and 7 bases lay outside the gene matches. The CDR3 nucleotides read TGTGCCATCGGGGACAGTGCTAGCACAGATACGCAGTATTTT. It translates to CAIGDSASTDTQYF.

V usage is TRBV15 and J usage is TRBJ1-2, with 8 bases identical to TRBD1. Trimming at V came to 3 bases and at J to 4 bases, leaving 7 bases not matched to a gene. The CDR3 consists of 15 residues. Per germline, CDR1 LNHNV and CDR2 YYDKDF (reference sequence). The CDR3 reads CATSSPDRAIYGYTF. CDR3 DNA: TGTGCCACCAGCAGCCCGGACAGGGCTATCTATGGCTACACCTTC.